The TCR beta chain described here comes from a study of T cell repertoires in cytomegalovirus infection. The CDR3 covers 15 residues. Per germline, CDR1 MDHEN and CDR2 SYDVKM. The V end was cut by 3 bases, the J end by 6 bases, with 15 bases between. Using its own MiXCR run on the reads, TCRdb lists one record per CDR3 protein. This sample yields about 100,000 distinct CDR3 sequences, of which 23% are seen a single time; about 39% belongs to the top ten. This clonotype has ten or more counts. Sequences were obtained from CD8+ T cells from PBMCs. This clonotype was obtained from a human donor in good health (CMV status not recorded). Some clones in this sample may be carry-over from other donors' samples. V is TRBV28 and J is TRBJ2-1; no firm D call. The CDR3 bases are TGTGCCAGCAGTTTCGCCCAAGCTTCCGTCAATGAGCAGTTCTTC. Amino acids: CASSFAQASVNEQFF.